The present entry profiles one TCR beta chain with its context. There is no known antigen for this receptor. Nothing much larger sits one base from this clone, and base qualities are not available. The sample belongs to a study of early T cells in non-severe SARS-CoV-2 infection (dated by TCRdb to the early 2020s). In terms of the full investigation: Because TCR sequencing was done on bulk RNA from unsorted whole blood, the alpha and beta chains could not be paired. Here is what the overall study found, with its caveats: Matching against VDJdb was skewed toward anti-spike CD8 responses, likely underestimated virus-specific expansions, and missed private and CD4 specificities.

Looking up the germline V gene yields CDR1 SQVTM and CDR2 ANQGSEA. The CDR3 holds 12 amino acids from the cysteine to the phenylalanine. Only the CDR3 portion is preserved as DNA: 36 bases, with reading frame beginning at the first base. V is trimmed back by 6 bases and J by 4 bases, and the junction contains 4 bases that no gene match accounts for. The library came from 5' RACE. The instrument was a NextSeq 500. Unique molecular identifiers were attached to individual cDNA molecules in the TCR library protocol so that sequencing error and PCR bias could be corrected. Both TCR alpha and beta chains were sequenced, and tight co-correlation was observed between alpha and beta sequence abundances in each sample. Turning to the authors' computational methods: Decombinator V4 was used to perform V gene, J gene and CDR3 annotation of TCR sequences. TCRs were defined as expanded if a significant change between any two time points was detected under a Poisson model with p below 0.0001. Abundances of TCRs were expressed as counts per million after normalisation to the total number of TCRs sequenced in each sample. MAIT TCRs were defined by TRAV1-2 paired with TRAJ12, TRAJ20 or TRAJ33, and iNKT TCRs by TRAV10 paired with TRAJ18. VDJdb, accessed 1 November 2021, was searched for CMV, EBV and SARS-CoV-2 annotated TCRs, with TCRs annotated for multiple antigens excluded. TCRdb trimmed the raw reads at Q25, called clones with MiXCR and kept productive beta chains. CDR3 protein sequences are deduplicated, and each keeps its most common genes and DNA. These V and J calls are TCRdb output, not the study's own analysis. The sample has more than 50,000 distinct CDR3 sequences on record, approximately 13% of them singletons. The top ten hold about 9.3% of the sample.

Set within a cohort of healthcare workers in London, UK, this nested case-control study involved weekly PCR testing of nasopharyngeal swabs along with blood sampling. Between 23 and 31 March 2020, the week of the UK lockdown, healthcare workers were enrolled and then followed up weekly for as long as 16 weeks. The specimen comprised whole blood, sampled at baseline. The receptor chain draws on TRBV29-1 and TRBJ1-2; 8 nucleotides in the junction match TRBD1. The TCR originated in an adult who was a healthcare worker with PCR-confirmed SARS-CoV-2 infection or an uninfected control (not recorded which). The CDR3 region has the sequence CSVRTGIYGYTF. The nucleotides read TGCAGCGTGAGGACAGGGATCTATGGCTACACCTTC.